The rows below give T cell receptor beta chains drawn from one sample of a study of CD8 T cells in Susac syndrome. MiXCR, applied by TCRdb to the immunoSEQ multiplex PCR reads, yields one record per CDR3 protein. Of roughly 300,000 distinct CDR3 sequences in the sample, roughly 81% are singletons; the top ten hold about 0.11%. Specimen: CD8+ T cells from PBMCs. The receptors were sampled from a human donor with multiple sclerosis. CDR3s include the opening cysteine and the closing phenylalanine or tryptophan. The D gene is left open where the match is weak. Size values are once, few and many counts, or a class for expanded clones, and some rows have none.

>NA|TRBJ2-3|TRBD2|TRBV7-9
CASSSWTSGSVDTQYF
TGTGCCAGCAGCTCTTGGACTAGCGGGAGTGTAGATACGCAGTATTTT
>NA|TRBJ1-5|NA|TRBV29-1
CSVGTGQPQHF
TGCAGCGTTGGAACAGGGCAGCCCCAGCATTTT
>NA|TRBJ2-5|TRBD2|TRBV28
CASKQREGLATQYF
TGTGCCAGCAAACAGCGGGAGGGCTTGGCGACCCAGTACTTC
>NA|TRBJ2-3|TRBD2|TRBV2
CASSAGLAGGKDTQYF
TGTGCCAGCAGTGCCGGACTAGCGGGAGGCAAAGATACGCAGTATTTT
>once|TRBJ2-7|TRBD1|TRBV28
CASSFSVTGGNYEQYF
TGTGCCAGCAGTTTCTCGGTCACAGGGGGCAACTACGAGCAGTACTTC
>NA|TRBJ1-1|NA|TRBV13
CASSLSGVSTEAFF
TGTGCCAGCAGCTTATCCGGGGTCAGCACTGAAGCTTTCTTT
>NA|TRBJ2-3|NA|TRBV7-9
CASRFGGADTQYF
TGTGCCAGCAGGTTCGGCGGTGCCGATACGCAGTATTTT
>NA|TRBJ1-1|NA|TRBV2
CASSDRWGDNTEAFF
TGTGCCAGCAGTGATCGATGGGGAGACAACACTGAAGCTTTCTTT
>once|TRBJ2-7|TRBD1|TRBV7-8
CASINNGTGGLGEQYF
TGTGCCAGCATCAACAACGGGACAGGGGGTTTGGGGGAGCAGTACTTC
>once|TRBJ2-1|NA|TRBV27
CASTDSPHEQFF
TGTGCCAGCACGGACAGCCCTCACGAGCAGTTCTTC
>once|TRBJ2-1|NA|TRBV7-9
CASSGRKGASVNNEQFF
TGTGCCAGCAGCGGACGAAAGGGTGCTAGCGTCAACAATGAGCAGTTCTTC
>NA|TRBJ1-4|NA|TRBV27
CASRLYPLKDQKLFF
TGTGCCAGCAGGCTCTACCCCCTTAAGGACCAAAAACTGTTTTTT
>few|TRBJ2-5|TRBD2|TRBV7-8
CASSLAASGQETQYF
TGTGCCAGCAGCTTAGCCGCTAGCGGACAAGAGACCCAGTACTTC